The rows below give T cell receptor beta chains drawn from one sample of a study of blood T cell repertoires in COVID-19. The repertoire was sequenced with immunoSEQ multiplex PCR; TCRdb's copy has only in-frame clones and lacks some. The sample lists over 200,000 clones; about four fifths were seen once. Sequenced sample: peripheral blood. Receptors originate from a woman aged 35 to 49 with active or convalescent COVID-19. Each CDR3 is given with its conserved first and last residue. A D gene is named only where the DNA matches it firmly. Rows give clone size only sometimes, using once, few, many, or a class for an expanded clone.

cdr3_nt: TGTGCCAGCAGTGAACCTGGCTGGGCCAACGTCCTGACTTTC
cdr3_aa: CASSEPGWANVLTF
clone_size: .
j_call: TRBJ2-6
v_call: TRBV6-1
d_call: .

cdr3_nt: TGTGCCAGTAGTGCGGACAGGTTGATGAACACTGAAGCTTTCTTT
cdr3_aa: CASSADRLMNTEAFF
clone_size: .
j_call: TRBJ1-1
v_call: TRBV19
d_call: TRBD1

cdr3_nt: TGTGCCAGCAGTTTATCGATCGGGGTGGGCAATCAGCCCCAGCATTTT
cdr3_aa: CASSLSIGVGNQPQHF
clone_size: .
j_call: TRBJ1-5
v_call: TRBV27
d_call: .

cdr3_nt: TGTGCCAGCAGCCCATCCCAGGACAGGGTTGGGGAAAAACTGTTTTTT
cdr3_aa: CASSPSQDRVGEKLFF
clone_size: few
j_call: TRBJ1-4
v_call: TRBV7-2
d_call: TRBD1

cdr3_nt: TGTGCCAGCAGTCCCCTCACAGGGGGCATTTATAACACTGAAGCTTTCTTT
cdr3_aa: CASSPLTGGIYNTEAFF
clone_size: .
j_call: TRBJ1-1
v_call: TRBV6-6
d_call: TRBD1

cdr3_nt: TGTGCCAGCAGCTCCCAGACAGGGTTGGGAAACACCATATATTTT
cdr3_aa: CASSSQTGLGNTIYF
clone_size: .
j_call: TRBJ1-3
v_call: TRBV7-2
d_call: TRBD1

cdr3_nt: TGCGCCAGCCCGGACAGGGCGTACACTGAAGCTTTCTTT
cdr3_aa: CASPDRAYTEAFF
clone_size: once
j_call: TRBJ1-1
v_call: TRBV10-1
d_call: TRBD1

cdr3_nt: TGCACCAGCAGCCAAGTTGACAAGCGGGGGGACAGAATCACAGATACGCAGTATTTT
cdr3_aa: CTSSQVDKRGDRITDTQYF
clone_size: .
j_call: TRBJ2-3
v_call: TRBV1
d_call: .

cdr3_nt: TGTGCCAGCAGCCCATTTAGGGGAGAGACCCAGTACTTC
cdr3_aa: CASSPFRGETQYF
clone_size: .
j_call: TRBJ2-5
v_call: TRBV27
d_call: .

cdr3_nt: TGTGCCAGTAGGCGGACATCTTCTGCAACTAATGAAAAACTGTTTTTT
cdr3_aa: CASRRTSSATNEKLFF
clone_size: .
j_call: TRBJ1-4
v_call: TRBV19
d_call: .

cdr3_nt: TGTGCCAGTAGTATAACAGGGGGTTTGAGCAATCAGCCCCAGCATTTT
cdr3_aa: CASSITGGLSNQPQHF
clone_size: once
j_call: TRBJ1-5
v_call: TRBV19
d_call: TRBD1

cdr3_nt: TGTGCCATCAGGGGGACAGGCGGGGGCACTGAAGCTTTCTTT
cdr3_aa: CAIRGTGGGTEAFF
clone_size: .
j_call: TRBJ1-1
v_call: TRBV10-3
d_call: TRBD1

cdr3_nt: TGTGCCACCAGCAGAGATATTACAGGGTCTAATGACAGGGGCTACACCTTC
cdr3_aa: CATSRDITGSNDRGYTF
clone_size: .
j_call: TRBJ1-2
v_call: TRBV15
d_call: .

cdr3_nt: TGCGCCAGCAGCAGAGGACAGGGGGCGAATTTTGAAGCTTTCTTT
cdr3_aa: CASSRGQGANFEAFF
clone_size: few
j_call: TRBJ1-1
v_call: TRBV5-1
d_call: TRBD1

cdr3_nt: TGTGCCAGCAGCTGGGGAGTGAACACTGAAGCTTTCTTT
cdr3_aa: CASSWGVNTEAFF
clone_size: .
j_call: TRBJ1-1
v_call: TRBV5-8
d_call: .

cdr3_nt: TGCGCCAGCAGCGCCGGGACAGGGGAGTATAGCAATCAGCCCCAGCATTTT
cdr3_aa: CASSAGTGEYSNQPQHF
clone_size: .
j_call: TRBJ1-5
v_call: TRBV5-1
d_call: TRBD1

cdr3_nt: TGTGCCAGCAGCTTACCTAGACAGGAGGAGGCTTTCTTT
cdr3_aa: CASSLPRQEEAFF
clone_size: few
j_call: TRBJ1-1
v_call: TRBV5-6
d_call: .

cdr3_nt: TGTGCCATCAGTGAGTCCGGGACTAGCGGCAACACCGGGGAGCTGTTTTTT
cdr3_aa: CAISESGTSGNTGELFF
clone_size: .
j_call: TRBJ2-2
v_call: TRBV10-3
d_call: TRBD2

cdr3_nt: TGTGCCAGCAGCTTAGTTGGAGGAATGAACACTGAAGCTTTCTTT
cdr3_aa: CASSLVGGMNTEAFF
clone_size: once
j_call: TRBJ1-1
v_call: TRBV7-9
d_call: .

cdr3_nt: TGTGCCAGCAGTCCACAGGGGGAGCAGCCCCAGCATTTT
cdr3_aa: CASSPQGEQPQHF
clone_size: .
j_call: TRBJ1-5
v_call: TRBV12-3/TRBV12-4
d_call: TRBD1

cdr3_nt: TGTGCCAGCAGTGCCCAACAGGGAAAGCAGTACTTC
cdr3_aa: CASSAQQGKQYF
clone_size: .
j_call: TRBJ2-7
v_call: TRBV27
d_call: .

cdr3_nt: TGCAGCGTTGCGGACAGCTTGAACACTGAAGCTTTCTTT
cdr3_aa: CSVADSLNTEAFF
clone_size: .
j_call: TRBJ1-1
v_call: TRBV29-1
d_call: .

cdr3_nt: TGTGCCAGCAGCCAAGGACAGGGAGTACTCTACGAGCAGTACTTC
cdr3_aa: CASSQGQGVLYEQYF
clone_size: .
j_call: TRBJ2-7
v_call: TRBV9
d_call: TRBD1

cdr3_nt: TGCGCCAGCAGCCATCCGGGACAGGACCCCAATGAGCAGTTCTTC
cdr3_aa: CASSHPGQDPNEQFF
clone_size: .
j_call: TRBJ2-1
v_call: TRBV4-3
d_call: TRBD1

cdr3_nt: TGTGCCAGCAGTGAAGCGGGACAGGGGAGGGCTCCTGAAGCTTTCTTT
cdr3_aa: CASSEAGQGRAPEAFF
clone_size: .
j_call: TRBJ1-1
v_call: TRBV6-1
d_call: TRBD1

cdr3_nt: TGTGCCAGCTCCCTTGAGGGAGACACCGGGGAGCTGTTTTTT
cdr3_aa: CASSLEGDTGELFF
clone_size: once
j_call: TRBJ2-2
v_call: TRBV9
d_call: .

cdr3_nt: TGTGCCTGGAGTTTAACTGGGGGGGGCGGCGGCACTGAAGCTTTCTTT
cdr3_aa: CAWSLTGGGGGTEAFF
clone_size: .
j_call: TRBJ1-1
v_call: TRBV30
d_call: .

cdr3_nt: TGTGCCAGCAGCCAATGGGACAGGGGGGCGAATGAGCAGTTCTTC
cdr3_aa: CASSQWDRGANEQFF
clone_size: .
j_call: TRBJ2-1
v_call: TRBV3-1/TRBV3-2
d_call: TRBD1

cdr3_nt: TGTGCCACCAGCCGCGAGGTGGGGGCTGATTCACCCCTCCACTTT
cdr3_aa: CATSREVGADSPLHF
clone_size: once
j_call: TRBJ1-6
v_call: TRBV15
d_call: .

cdr3_nt: TGTGCCAGCTCACCAGGAGACAGGGGCTATGGCTACACCTTC
cdr3_aa: CASSPGDRGYGYTF
clone_size: .
j_call: TRBJ1-2
v_call: TRBV18
d_call: TRBD1

cdr3_nt: TGTGCTAGTACGCCCGGGACAGTTTCCTACGAGCAGTACTTC
cdr3_aa: CASTPGTVSYEQYF
clone_size: .
j_call: TRBJ2-7
v_call: TRBV12-5
d_call: TRBD1

cdr3_nt: TGTGCCAGCAGCCGACCGGTAACCTCGGGCACTGAAGCTTTCTTT
cdr3_aa: CASSRPVTSGTEAFF
clone_size: few
j_call: TRBJ1-1
v_call: TRBV28
d_call: .

cdr3_nt: TGTGCCTGGAAGTTAGCGGGAGGCACAGATACGCAGTATTTT
cdr3_aa: CAWKLAGGTDTQYF
clone_size: .
j_call: TRBJ2-3
v_call: TRBV30
d_call: TRBD2

cdr3_nt: TGTGCCAGCAGCTTCTCTGGGCTGAACACTGAAGCTTTCTTT
cdr3_aa: CASSFSGLNTEAFF
clone_size: .
j_call: TRBJ1-1
v_call: TRBV7-3
d_call: .

cdr3_nt: TGTGCCAGCAGCCCCTCTGGGCCCTCATACGAGCAGTACTTC
cdr3_aa: CASSPSGPSYEQYF
clone_size: once
j_call: TRBJ2-7
v_call: TRBV7-2
d_call: .

cdr3_nt: TGTGCCAGCAGCGGGGGACTCAGGAACACCGGGGAGCTGTTTTTT
cdr3_aa: CASSGGLRNTGELFF
clone_size: few
j_call: TRBJ2-2
v_call: TRBV9
d_call: .

cdr3_nt: TGTGCCAGTAATAATCCGGGACAGGGGGATGGAAACACCATATATTTT
cdr3_aa: CASNNPGQGDGNTIYF
clone_size: few
j_call: TRBJ1-3
v_call: TRBV19
d_call: TRBD1

cdr3_nt: TGTGCCAGCAGCCCTATACACAGGGGTAAGGGCTACACCTTC
cdr3_aa: CASSPIHRGKGYTF
clone_size: few
j_call: TRBJ1-2
v_call: TRBV14
d_call: TRBD1

cdr3_nt: TGTGCCATACGGGCGCGGGACACTGAAGCTTTCTTT
cdr3_aa: CAIRARDTEAFF
clone_size: few
j_call: TRBJ1-1
v_call: TRBV10-3
d_call: .

cdr3_nt: TGCAGTGCTAGGTCAGGCCACGAGCAGTACTTC
cdr3_aa: CSARSGHEQYF
clone_size: .
j_call: TRBJ2-7
v_call: TRBV20-1
d_call: .

cdr3_nt: TGTGCCAGCCGACAGGGTCTAGCAAATCAGCCCCAGCATTTT
cdr3_aa: CASRQGLANQPQHF
clone_size: .
j_call: TRBJ1-5
v_call: TRBV28
d_call: TRBD1

cdr3_nt: TGTGCCACCAGTGATCCCGCGGGACAGGGTAACTATGGCTACACCTTC
cdr3_aa: CATSDPAGQGNYGYTF
clone_size: .
j_call: TRBJ1-2
v_call: TRBV24-1
d_call: TRBD1

cdr3_nt: TGTGCCACCAGTGAAGGGACAGAAGTAAACTATGGCTACACCTTC
cdr3_aa: CATSEGTEVNYGYTF
clone_size: .
j_call: TRBJ1-2
v_call: TRBV24-1
d_call: TRBD1

cdr3_nt: TGTGCCAGCAGCCTGTTGGGACAGGGGGTGCTGGAGGGGGAAAAACTGTTTTTT
cdr3_aa: CASSLLGQGVLEGEKLFF
clone_size: .
j_call: TRBJ1-4
v_call: TRBV7-9
d_call: TRBD1

cdr3_nt: TGTGCCAGCAGTCCACAGGGGATGGGCCAGTACTTC
cdr3_aa: CASSPQGMGQYF
clone_size: .
j_call: TRBJ2-5
v_call: TRBV28
d_call: TRBD1

cdr3_nt: TGTGCCAGCAGCGCGGACAGGGGTTTCTACGAGCAGTACTTC
cdr3_aa: CASSADRGFYEQYF
clone_size: .
j_call: TRBJ2-7
v_call: TRBV11-3
d_call: TRBD1

cdr3_nt: TGTGCCAGCAGTTTGATGGAGTTCAACGAGCAGTACTTC
cdr3_aa: CASSLMEFNEQYF
clone_size: .
j_call: TRBJ2-7
v_call: TRBV12-3/TRBV12-4
d_call: .